This T cell receptor beta chain appears in the sequencing data of a study of T cell repertoires in cytomegalovirus infection. The overall study: Signatures in public TCR beta sequences pointed to both CMV infection and matching HLA type.

TCRdb independently ran MiXCR on the reads; one entry per CDR3 protein. The table lists roughly 80,000 distinct CDR3 sequences, approximately 40% of them singletons, with about 92% in the top ten. Per the germline V gene, CDR1 is MNHEY and CDR2 is SMNVEV (reference sequence). The V segment lost 7 bases and the J segment 9 bases; nucleotides outside the gene matches: 15. The CDR3 runs 16 residues. This clonotype was seen many times. Antigen: not known. Findings of the study overall: The response measured ex vivo was dominated by TCR beta clonotypes (HLA-C-restricted and CMV-specific).

The chain uses TRBV27 and TRBJ2-1, with TRBD2 matching over 10 bases. The sequencing used CD8+ T cells from cultured PBMCs, collected from culture after CMV antigen stimulation. This TCR came from a human donor in good health (CMV status not recorded). Some clones in this sample may be carry-over from other donors' samples. DNA for the CDR3: TGTGCCAGCACGGAGCTAAGCGGGGGGGTTAGGGGTGAGCAGTTCTTC. As protein: CASTELSGGVRGEQFF.